A selection of T cell receptor beta chains follows, all from one sample in a study of blood T cell repertoires in COVID-19. Sequenced by immunoSEQ multiplex PCR; TCRdb stores in-frame clones only, minus some. Among under 95,000 clones listed, approximately 83% were seen once. The sample comprised peripheral blood. All receptors come from a woman aged 70-85 years with acute or convalescent COVID-19. CDR3s include the opening cysteine and the closing phenylalanine or tryptophan. Each record gives: V gene, D gene, J gene, clone size, CDR3 DNA, CDR3 protein. The D gene is left open where the match is weak. The size field is filled for only some rows; it gives once, few, many or a size class.

>TRBV5-4|TRBD2|TRBJ2-1|.
TGTGCCAGCAGCTTGGCGGCGCGGGGGGTCGGCAATGAGCAGTTCTTC
CASSLAARGVGNEQFF
>TRBV28|.|TRBJ1-1|.
TGTGCCAGCACTTCGAACACTGAAGCTTTCTTT
CASTSNTEAFF
>TRBV5-5|.|TRBJ2-7|.
TGTGCCAGCAGCTTGGATTCGGGGTCGGGGTCCTACGAGCAGTACTTC
CASSLDSGSGSYEQYF
>TRBV9|TRBD1|TRBJ2-1|.
TGTGCCAGCAGCCCCCGACAGGGTCTCAATGAGCAGTTCTTC
CASSPRQGLNEQFF
>TRBV4-1|TRBD1|TRBJ1-4|few
TGCGCCAGCAGCCAAGGGACAGGGGATGAAAAACTGTTTTTT
CASSQGTGDEKLFF
>TRBV3-1/TRBV3-2|TRBD1|TRBJ1-2|.
TGTGCCAGCAGCCTTAGGACAGGGACTGGGGATGGCTACACCTTC
CASSLRTGTGDGYTF
>TRBV5-1|.|TRBJ2-2|.
TGCGCCAGCAGCCCGGGTTCGGAGTGGGTGTTTTTT
CASSPGSEWVFF
>TRBV29-1|.|TRBJ1-5|.
TGCAGCGTTGGGGAGGGGACCCAGCCCCAGCATTTT
CSVGEGTQPQHF
>TRBV5-5|TRBD1|TRBJ1-2|.
TGTGCCAGCAGCAGGGACAGGGACCTCGCCTTC
CASSRDRDLAF
>TRBV30|.|TRBJ1-1|few
TGTGCCTGGAGCATAGGGGGTCGGGGAACTGAAGCTTTCTTT
CAWSIGGRGTEAFF
>TRBV5-8|.|TRBJ2-2|.
TGTGCCAGCAGCTCGGGAGTGCGGACCGGGGAGCTGTTTTTT
CASSSGVRTGELFF
>TRBV10-1|.|TRBJ1-4|.
TGCGCCAGCAGTGAGCCCAGACGGAGCAATGAAAAACTGTTTTTT
CASSEPRRSNEKLFF
>TRBV21-1|.|TRBJ2-7|.
TGTGCCAGCAGCAACCAAACGCCGGCAGGAAGCTCCTACGAGCAGTACTTC
CASSNQTPAGSSYEQYF
>TRBV5-4|.|TRBJ1-2|.
TGTGCCAGCACCTCCGGCGGGCAGCCTTATGGCTACACCTTC
CASTSGGQPYGYTF
>TRBV28|.|TRBJ2-3|.
TGTGCCAGCAGTCCGGGGGGCACAGATACGCAGTATTTT
CASSPGGTDTQYF
>TRBV18|.|TRBJ1-5|.
TGTGCCAGCTCACCAGGGAGGGACGAACAGCCCCAGCATTTT
CASSPGRDEQPQHF
>TRBV27|TRBD2|TRBJ2-1|once
TGTGCCAGCAGTAGTAGCGGGGGGGAAGGAAGAATGCACAATGAGCAGTTCTTC
CASSSSGGEGRMHNEQFF
>TRBV6-6|.|TRBJ2-3|.
TGTGCCAGTTCCCCGGACAGTAGCCCTATTCGGGATACGCAGTATTTT
CASSPDSSPIRDTQYF
>TRBV5-1|.|TRBJ1-6|.
TGCGCCAGCAGCTTCCTAGGGACTTATAATTCACCCCTCCACTTT
CASSFLGTYNSPLHF
>TRBV5-1|.|TRBJ1-2|.
TGCGCCAGCAGCCCCGGCCCAGGGATAGGGGGTGGCTACACCTTC
CASSPGPGIGGGYTF
>TRBV3-1/TRBV3-2|TRBD1|TRBJ1-3|.
TGTGCCAGCAGCCTGGGACAGGGGGTTTCTGAAAACACCATATATTTT
CASSLGQGVSENTIYF
>TRBV19|TRBD1|TRBJ1-4|.
TGTGCCAGTAGGTCACAGGGGGGAGATGAAAAACTGTTTTTT
CASRSQGGDEKLFF
>TRBV7-3|.|TRBJ2-2|.
TGTGCCAGCAGCTTAACGTTCAGTACCGGGGAGCTGTTTTTT
CASSLTFSTGELFF
>TRBV28|.|TRBJ1-3|.
TGTGCCAGCAGTTCTCCAGGGGAGGGAAACACCATATATTTT
CASSSPGEGNTIYF
>TRBV7-3|TRBD1|TRBJ2-2|.
TGTGCCAGCAGCTTAACTCCGCAGGGGGCGAACACCGGGGAGCTGTTTTTT
CASSLTPQGANTGELFF
>TRBV12-3/TRBV12-4|.|TRBJ1-2|.
TGTGCCAGCAGTTCCGCGCCCCAGAGGGTATACACCTTC
CASSSAPQRVYTF
>TRBV27|.|TRBJ1-3|.
TGTGCCAGCAGTTTATCGATAGGAGCTGGAAACACCATATATTTT
CASSLSIGAGNTIYF
>TRBV5-1|TRBD1|TRBJ2-7|once
TGCGCCAGCAGGGGAAACAGGGGAAGCGAGCAGTACTTC
CASRGNRGSEQYF
>TRBV7-8|.|TRBJ1-3|.
TGTGCCAGCAGCTTTAAGGTTTCGGGGTACACCATATATTTT
CASSFKVSGYTIYF
>TRBV6-1|TRBD1|TRBJ2-5|.
TGTGCCAGCAGTGAGGGGACAGTAAGAGAGACCCAGTACTTC
CASSEGTVRETQYF